This entry concerns a single T cell receptor beta chain. CDR1 and CDR2 from the germline V gene are SGHRS and YFSETQ. The CDR3 has 16 amino acids. V was pared by 6 bases and J by 5 bases, with 8 bases of the junction left unmatched. This sample is part of a study of T-cell reconstitution after alpha-beta-depleted transplantation in children. Preparation of the TCRbeta library used unique molecular identifiers. TCRdb reanalysed the PCR reads using MiXCR and keeps one entry per CDR3 protein. This sample has about 500,000 distinct CDR3 sequences, with about 30% found just once. This TCR derives from a human donor who donated a stem cell graft to a child with aplastic anemia. The material was PBMCs from the stem cell graft donor, obtained from the stem cell graft. The gene calls are TRBV5-1 and TRBJ2-1; 13 bases align to TRBD2. Written as DNA, the CDR3 is TGCGCCAGCAATCGACTAGCGGGAGGAACCCACAATGAGCAGTTCTTC. Translated, it gives CASNRLAGGTHNEQFF.